The 2 T cell receptor beta chains below were found in one sample sequenced in a study of blood T cell repertoires in COVID-19. This table comes from immunoSEQ multiplex PCR, and its TCRdb copy is limited to in-frame clones, with some not included. The sample has around 78,000 clones; just over 85% are singletons. Sequencing used peripheral blood. The origin of the receptors is a man between 65 and 85 years old with active or convalescent COVID-19.

This rearrangement joins TRBV19 to TRBJ1-1, with 9 bases matching TRBD1. V was pared by 6 bases and J by 1 base, with 9 bases of the junction left unmatched. CDR3 length: 16 amino acids. In germline, CDR1 is LNHDA, CDR2 SQIVND (reference sequence). The CDR3 sequence: CASRSGQGLRNTEAFF. Here the CDR3 DNA reads TGTGCCAGTAGATCAGGACAGGGGCTAAGGAACACTGAAGCTTTCTTT.

In this sample, this clone turned up a few times. This chain uses TRBV6-5 with TRBJ1-2, with TRBD1 matching 7 bases. The length of the CDR3 is 13 residues. Germline assignment: CDR1 MNHEY and CDR2 SVGAGI. Trimming removed 8 bases from V and 6 bases from J; junction bases left unmatched: 9. Written as DNA, the CDR3 is TGTGCCAGCTCCTCGGGGCAGGGGGATGGCTACACCTTC. It specifies CASSSGQGDGYTF.